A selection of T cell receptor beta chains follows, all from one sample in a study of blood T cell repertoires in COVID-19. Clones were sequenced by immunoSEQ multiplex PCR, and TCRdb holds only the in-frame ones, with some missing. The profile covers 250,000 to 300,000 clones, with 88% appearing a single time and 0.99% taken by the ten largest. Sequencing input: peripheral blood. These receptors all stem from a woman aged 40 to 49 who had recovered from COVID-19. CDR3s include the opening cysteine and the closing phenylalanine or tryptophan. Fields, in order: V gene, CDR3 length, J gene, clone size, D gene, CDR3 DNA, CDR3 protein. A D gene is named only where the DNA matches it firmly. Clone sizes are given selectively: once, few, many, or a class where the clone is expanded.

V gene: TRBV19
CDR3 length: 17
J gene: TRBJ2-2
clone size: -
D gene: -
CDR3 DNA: TGTGCCAGTAGCCCTTATGTGGGCGCCGCGAACACCGGGGAGCTGTTTTTT
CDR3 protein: CASSPYVGAANTGELFF

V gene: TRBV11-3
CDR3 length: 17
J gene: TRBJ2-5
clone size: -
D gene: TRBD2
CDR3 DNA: TGTGCCAGCAGCCACAGGACTAGCGGGAGGGCGGGGGAGACCCAGTACTTC
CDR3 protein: CASSHRTSGRAGETQYF

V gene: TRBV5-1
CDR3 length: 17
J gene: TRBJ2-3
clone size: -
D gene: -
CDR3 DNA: TGCGCCAGCAGCTTGGTTGGGCACCCCTGGGGCACAGATACGCAGTATTTT
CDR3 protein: CASSLVGHPWGTDTQYF

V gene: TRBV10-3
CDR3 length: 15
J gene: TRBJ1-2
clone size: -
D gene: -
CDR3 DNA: TGTGCCATCAGTGACCCAGGTGGGGGGAACTATGGCTACACCTTC
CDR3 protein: CAISDPGGGNYGYTF

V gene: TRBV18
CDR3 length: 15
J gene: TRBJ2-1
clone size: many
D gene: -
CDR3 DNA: TGTGCCAGCTCACCACTGGGCGGGACCAACAATGAGCAGTTCTTC
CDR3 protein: CASSPLGGTNNEQFF

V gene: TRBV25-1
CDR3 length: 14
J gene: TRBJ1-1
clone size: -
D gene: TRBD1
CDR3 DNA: TGTGCCAGCAGCCTGACAGGGGTGGACACTGAAGCTTTCTTT
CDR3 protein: CASSLTGVDTEAFF

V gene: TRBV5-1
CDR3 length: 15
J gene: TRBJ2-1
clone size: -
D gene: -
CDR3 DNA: TGCGCCAGCAGCTTGGCGTCTAGAGGCTACAATGAGCAGTTCTTC
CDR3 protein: CASSLASRGYNEQFF

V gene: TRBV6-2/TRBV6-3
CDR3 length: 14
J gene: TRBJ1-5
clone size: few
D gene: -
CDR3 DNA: TGTGCCAGCAGTACTCGCGGGGGAATTCAGCCCCAGCATTTT
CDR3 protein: CASSTRGGIQPQHF

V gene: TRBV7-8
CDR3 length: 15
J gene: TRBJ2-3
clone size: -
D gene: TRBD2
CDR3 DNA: TGTGCCAGCAGCTTATGGGGGCGGGAGGCAGATACGCAGTATTTT
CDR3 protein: CASSLWGREADTQYF

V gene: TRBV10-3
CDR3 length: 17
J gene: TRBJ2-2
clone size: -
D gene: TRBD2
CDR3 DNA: TGTGCCATCCCCGCGCGGCGCGGGGGGACCCCAGGCGGGGAGCTGTTTTTT
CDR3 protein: CAIPARRGGTPGGELFF

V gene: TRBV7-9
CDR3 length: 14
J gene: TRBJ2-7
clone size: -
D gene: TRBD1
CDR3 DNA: TGTGCCAGCAGCCCAAGAGACAGGGGAAACGAGCAGTACTTC
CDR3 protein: CASSPRDRGNEQYF

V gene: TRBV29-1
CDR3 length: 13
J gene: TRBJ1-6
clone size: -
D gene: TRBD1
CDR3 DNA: TGCAGCGTTGGGGGGACAGTCAATTCACCCCTCCACTTT
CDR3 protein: CSVGGTVNSPLHF

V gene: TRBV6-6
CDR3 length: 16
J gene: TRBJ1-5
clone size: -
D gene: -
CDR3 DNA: TGTGCCAGCAGTTATCAGCAGGGGTTTAGCAATCAGCCCCAGCATTTT
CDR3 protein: CASSYQQGFSNQPQHF

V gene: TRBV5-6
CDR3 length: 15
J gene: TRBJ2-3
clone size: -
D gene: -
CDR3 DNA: TGTGCCAGCACCACGACAGGCTTCCGAGGAGATACGCAGTATTTT
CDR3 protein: CASTTTGFRGDTQYF

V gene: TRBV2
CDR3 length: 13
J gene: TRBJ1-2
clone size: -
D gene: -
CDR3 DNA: TGTGCCAGCAGTGAGCAGGGCTCCTATGGCTACACCTTC
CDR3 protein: CASSEQGSYGYTF

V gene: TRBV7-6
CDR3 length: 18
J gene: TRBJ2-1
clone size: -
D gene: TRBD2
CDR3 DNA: TGTGCCAGCAGCTTAGCACTAGCAGGGACTAGCGGGTGGAATGAGCAGTTCTTC
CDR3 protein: CASSLALAGTSGWNEQFF

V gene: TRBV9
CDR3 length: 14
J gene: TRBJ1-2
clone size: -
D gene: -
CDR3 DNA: TGTGCCAGCAGCTCTGGGAGGTCTAACTATGGCTACACCTTC
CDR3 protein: CASSSGRSNYGYTF

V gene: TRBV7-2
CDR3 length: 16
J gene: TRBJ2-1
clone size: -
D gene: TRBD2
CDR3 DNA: TGTGCCAGCAGCTTGCTAGCGGGTAACAGGAGGAATGAGCAGTTCTTC
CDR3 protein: CASSLLAGNRRNEQFF

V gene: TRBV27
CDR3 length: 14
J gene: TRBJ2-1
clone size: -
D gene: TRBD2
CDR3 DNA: TGTGCCAGCAGTCTCCGGACTAGTGGATATGAGCAGTTCTTC
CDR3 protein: CASSLRTSGYEQFF

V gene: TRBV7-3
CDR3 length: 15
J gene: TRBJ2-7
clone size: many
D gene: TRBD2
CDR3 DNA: TGTGCCAGCACCCCCGGGGGGTTAAACGGGGGCGAGCAGTACTTC
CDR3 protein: CASTPGGLNGGEQYF

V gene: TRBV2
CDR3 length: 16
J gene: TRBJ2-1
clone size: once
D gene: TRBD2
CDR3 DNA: TGTGCCAGCCCCAAATCCGGGAGGGCCGTAGGGAATGAGCAGTTCTTC
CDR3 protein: CASPKSGRAVGNEQFF

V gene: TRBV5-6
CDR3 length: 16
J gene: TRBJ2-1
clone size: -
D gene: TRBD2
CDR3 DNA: TGTGCCAGCAGCCCGGGGGGACTAGCGGGGCGCAATGAGCAGTTCTTC
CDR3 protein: CASSPGGLAGRNEQFF

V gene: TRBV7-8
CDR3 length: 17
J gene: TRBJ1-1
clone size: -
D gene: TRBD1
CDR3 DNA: TGTGCCAGCAGCTTAGCCCCCGGACAGGGGCGGAACACTGAAGCTTTCTTT
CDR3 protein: CASSLAPGQGRNTEAFF

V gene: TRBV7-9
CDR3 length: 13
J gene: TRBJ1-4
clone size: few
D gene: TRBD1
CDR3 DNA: TGTGCCAGCAGCCACGGACAGGGAGTAAAACTGTTTTTT
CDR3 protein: CASSHGQGVKLFF

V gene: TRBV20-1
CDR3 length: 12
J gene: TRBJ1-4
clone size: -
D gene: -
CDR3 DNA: TGCAGTGCTAGTTCAAGAACCGGGGGACTGTTTTTT
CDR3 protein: CSASSRTGGLFF

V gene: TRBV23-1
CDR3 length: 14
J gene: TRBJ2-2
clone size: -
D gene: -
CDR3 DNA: TGCGCCAGCAGTCATGGTCGGTGCACCGGGGAGCTGTTTTTT
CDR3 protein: CASSHGRCTGELFF

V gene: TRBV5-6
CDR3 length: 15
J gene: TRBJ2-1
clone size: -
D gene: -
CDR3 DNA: TGTGCCAGCAGCTTTAGGGCAGCGGGCTACAATGAGCAGTTCTTC
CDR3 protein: CASSFRAAGYNEQFF

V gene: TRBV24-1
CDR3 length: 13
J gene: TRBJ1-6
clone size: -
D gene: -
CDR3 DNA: TGTGCCATTCGGGTGGCATATAATTCACCCCTCCACTTT
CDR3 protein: CAIRVAYNSPLHF

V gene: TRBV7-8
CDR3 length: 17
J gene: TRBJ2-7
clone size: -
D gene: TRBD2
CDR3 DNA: TGTGCCAGCGCCCACCCCGAGGCGGGAGGGCCCCCGGGCGAGCAGTACTTC
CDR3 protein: CASAHPEAGGPPGEQYF

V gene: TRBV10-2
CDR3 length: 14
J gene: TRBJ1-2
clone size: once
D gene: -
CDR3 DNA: TGCGCCACCCTGTGGGAGGGACGCGGCTATGGCTACACCTTC
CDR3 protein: CATLWEGRGYGYTF

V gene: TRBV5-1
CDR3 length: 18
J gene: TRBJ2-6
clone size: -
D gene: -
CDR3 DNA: TGCGCCAGCAGCTTGGGGGCAGACAGCTACTCTGGGGCCAACGTCCTGACTTTC
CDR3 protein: CASSLGADSYSGANVLTF

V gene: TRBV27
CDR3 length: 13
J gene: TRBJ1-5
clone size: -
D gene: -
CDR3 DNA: TGTGCCAGCAGTTTAGGAGTGGGTCAGCCCCAGCATTTT
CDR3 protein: CASSLGVGQPQHF

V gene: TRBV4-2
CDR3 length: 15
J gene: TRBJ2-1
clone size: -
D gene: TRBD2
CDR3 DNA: TGTGCCAGCAGCTATGGGCTAGCGGGGGTCGGTGAGCAGTTCTTC
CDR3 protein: CASSYGLAGVGEQFF

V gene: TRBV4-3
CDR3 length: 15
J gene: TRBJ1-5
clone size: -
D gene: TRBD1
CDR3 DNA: TGCGCCAGCAGCCAAGGGGACAGGGGGCACCAGCCCCAGCATTTT
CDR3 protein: CASSQGDRGHQPQHF

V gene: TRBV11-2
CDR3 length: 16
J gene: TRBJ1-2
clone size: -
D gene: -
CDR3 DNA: TGTGCCAGCAGCCCAGCGGGGGGCCCCCTTTTAGAAGGCTACACCTTC
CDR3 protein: CASSPAGGPLLEGYTF

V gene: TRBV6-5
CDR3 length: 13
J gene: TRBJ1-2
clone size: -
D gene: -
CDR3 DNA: TGTGCCAGCAGTTACGGGAGTTTCGGTGGCTACACCTTC
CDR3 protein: CASSYGSFGGYTF

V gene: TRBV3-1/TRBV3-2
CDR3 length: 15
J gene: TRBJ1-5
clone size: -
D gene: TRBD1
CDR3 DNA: TGTGCCAGCAGCCAAGATACAGGGGGCCGACAGCCCCAGCATTTT
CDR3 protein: CASSQDTGGRQPQHF

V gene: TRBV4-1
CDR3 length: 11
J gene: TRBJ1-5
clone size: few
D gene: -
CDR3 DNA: TGCGCCAGCAGCCAAGGTGAGCTCCAGCATTTT
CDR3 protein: CASSQGELQHF

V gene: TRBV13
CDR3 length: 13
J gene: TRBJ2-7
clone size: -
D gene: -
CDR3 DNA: TGTGCCAGCAGCTTAGGCCCCGCCTACGAGCAGTACTTC
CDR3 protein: CASSLGPAYEQYF

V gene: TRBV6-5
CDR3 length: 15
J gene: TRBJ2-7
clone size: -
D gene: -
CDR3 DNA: TGTGCCAGCAGCCCCCCGGGCGACAGCTCCTACGAGCAGTACTTC
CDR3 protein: CASSPPGDSSYEQYF

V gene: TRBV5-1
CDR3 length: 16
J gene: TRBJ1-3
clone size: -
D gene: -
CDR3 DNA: TGCGCCAGCAGCGGGGACTTGCGCAGCTCTGGAAACACCATATATTTT
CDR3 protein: CASSGDLRSSGNTIYF

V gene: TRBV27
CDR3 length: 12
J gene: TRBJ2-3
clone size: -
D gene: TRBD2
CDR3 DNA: TGTGCCAGCAGTTCGGGGGGAGATACGCAGTATTTT
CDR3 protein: CASSSGGDTQYF

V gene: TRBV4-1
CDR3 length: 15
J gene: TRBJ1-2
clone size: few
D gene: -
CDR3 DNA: TGCGCCAGCAGCCAACAGGGTATGGCAATCTATGGCTACACCTTC
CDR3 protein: CASSQQGMAIYGYTF

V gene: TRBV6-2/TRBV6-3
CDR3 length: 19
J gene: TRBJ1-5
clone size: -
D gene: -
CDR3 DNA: TGTGCCAGCAGTCAAACACCGGGACACCGGGTAGGGGGCAATCAGCCCCAGCATTTT
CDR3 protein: CASSQTPGHRVGGNQPQHF

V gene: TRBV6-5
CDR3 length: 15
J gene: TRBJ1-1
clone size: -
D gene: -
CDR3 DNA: TGTGCCAGCAGGCCACGGTCCTCAAGGGGCACTGAAGCTTTCTTT
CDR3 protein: CASRPRSSRGTEAFF